This entry lists 10 T cell receptor beta chains sequenced from one sample in a study of early T cells in non-severe SARS-CoV-2 infection. Via MiXCR, TCRdb re-called the 5' RACE reads, giving one row per CDR3 protein. The repertoire holds 70,000 to 90,000 distinct CDR3 sequences, with roughly a tenth as singletons. This specimen consisted of whole blood, obtained at baseline. These receptors were taken from an adult who was a healthcare worker with PCR-confirmed SARS-CoV-2 infection or an uninfected control (not recorded which).

This clonotype was counted at least ten times. The rearrangement links TRBV20-1 to TRBJ2-7; possible D gene TRBD1, 6 bases. The CDR3 runs to 15 residues. Germline V gene sequence: CDR1 DFQATT, CDR2 SNEGSKA (reference sequence). Trimming took 5 bases from V and 5 from J, leaving 22 bases between them. This CDR3 is CSAYKAIRGGHEQYF. CDR3 in DNA: TGCAGTGCTTATAAGGCGATCAGGGGCGGCCACGAGCAGTACTTC.

This chain connects TRBV5-1 to TRBJ2-3; 8 bases agree with TRBD2. Losses at the gene ends were 2 bases for V and 5 bases for J; bases not matched to a gene: 4. The CDR3 spans 14 residues. Germline V lookup: CDR1 SGHRS, CDR2 YFSETQ. In nucleotides, the CDR3 is TGCGCCAGCAGCTTCGGCGCGGGGGGAGATACGCAGTATTTT. Its protein product is CASSFGAGGDTQYF.

The V and J genes are TRBV7-9 and TRBJ2-5, with TRBD2 matching 8 bases. Germline values: CDR1 SEHNR, CDR2 FQNEAQ (reference sequence). With V trimmed by 7 bases and J by 3 bases, 16 bases remained unmatched. The length of the CDR3 is 17 residues. This CDR3 reads CASNPFGRASPKETQYF. CDR3 nucleotide sequence: TGTGCCAGCAATCCTTTCGGGAGGGCAAGCCCTAAAGAGACCCAGTACTTC.

This clonotype was recorded many times. The CDR3 region has the DNA TGCAGTGCTCACGGGCCCCAATTTTCACCCCTCCACTTT. Amino acids: CSAHGPQFSPLHF. This chain joins TRBV20-1 and TRBJ1-6; D remains unclear. The CDR3 has 13 amino acids. Per the germline V gene, CDR1 is DFQATT and CDR2 is SNEGSKA (reference sequence). Trimming took 5 bases from V and 9 from J, leaving 14 bases between them.

This clonotype occurred a few times. The chain joins TRBV4-1 to TRBJ2-5, with TRBD2 as a possible D gene (6 bases). The CDR3 runs 17 residues. Germline V gene lookup returns CDR1 MGHRA and CDR2 YSYEKL. V lost 1 base and J 0 bases, leaving 15 bases between the germline ends. The CDR3 is CASSQVEGGWYQETQYF. The CDR3 nucleotides are TGCGCCAGCAGCCAAGTGGAGGGCGGTTGGTACCAAGAGACCCAGTACTTC.

This clonotype was seen many times. The chain's CDR3 is CASSQDLAGGSNEQFF. CDR3 bases: TGTGCCAGCAGCCAAGACCTAGCGGGAGGTTCCAATGAGCAGTTCTTC. The chain uses TRBV14 and TRBJ2-1, with 11 bases matching TRBD2. The length of the CDR3 is 16 residues. Unmatched junction bases numbered 4, after V lost 0 bases and J lost 6 bases. CDR1 and CDR2 from the germline V gene are SGHDN and FVKESK.

By its share, this clonotype is medium-sized. The gene calls are TRBV9 and TRBJ2-7; no clear D gene. The CDR3 extends over 14 amino acids. CDR1 SGDLS and CDR2 YYNGEE come from the germline V gene. The V end lost 1 base, the J end lost 0 bases, and 8 bases lay between the germline ends. Here the CDR3 reads CASSVSPGSYEQYF. DNA of the CDR3: TGTGCCAGCAGCGTAAGCCCTGGCTCCTACGAGCAGTACTTC.

The genes are TRBV19 and TRBJ2-1, with 8 bases that match TRBD2. The CDR3 length is 13 residues. With V trimmed by 7 bases and J by 11 bases, 10 bases remained unmatched. Germline V lookup: CDR1 LNHDA, CDR2 SQIVND (reference sequence). The CDR3 region has the DNA TGTGCCAGTACCCTCCCCTCTAGCGGGCAGCAGTTCTTC. It encodes CASTLPSSGQQFF.

This clonotype was seen a handful of times. The J gene is TRBJ1-4, the V gene TRBV5-5, with 10 bases lining up with TRBD1. Trimming cost V 3 bases and J 8 bases; bases outside gene matches: 7. Germline assignment: CDR1 SGHKS and CDR2 YYEKEE (reference sequence). The CDR3 totals 15 residues. The CDR3 loop is CASSSTGTGVEKLFF. CDR3 DNA sequence: TGTGCCAGCAGCTCCACCGGGACAGGGGTGGAAAAACTGTTTTTT. The whole variable domain, filled in from reference TRBV5-5 and TRBJ1-4, reads DAGVTQSPTHLIKTRGQQVTLRCSPISGHKSVSWYQQVLGQGPQFIFQYYEKEERGRGNFPDRFSARQFPNYSSELNVNALLLGDSALYLCASSSTGTGVEKLFFGSGTQLSVL.

This sequence joins TRBV2 and TRBJ2-7, with D perhaps assigned TRBD1 or TRBD2 (5 bases each). V was trimmed by 7 bases and J by 6 bases, leaving 13 bases between them. The germline V gene encodes CDR1 SNHLY and CDR2 FYNNEI. The CDR3 extends over 12 amino acids. CDR3 region: CASNSRAGEQYF. CDR3 sequence (DNA): TGTGCCAGCAATTCCAGGGCGGGCGAGCAGTACTTC.